This T cell receptor beta chain was sequenced during a study of T cell responses to AZD1222 COVID-19 vaccine. Regarding the study as a whole: Seropositive at baseline were only five or six AZD1222 recipients.

This CDR3 spans 13 amino acids. Germline CDR1 reads SEHNR; CDR2 reads FQNEAQ (reference sequence). With 1 base removed from V and 5 bases from J, the gap between germline ends came to 8 bases. A word on this clone: The antigen is unknown.

Profiled with immunoSEQ multiplex PCR; TCRdb holds only in-frame clones, not every one. The table shows 170,000 or so clones, with 90% occurring only once. The chain links TRBV7-9 to TRBJ1-2; D ambiguous. The receptor's source is an adult in good health. The sequences come from peripheral blood, collected on day 0 of AZD1222 vaccination. CDR3 loop: CASSLDGSYGYTF. For the CDR3, the DNA is TGTGCCAGCAGCTTAGACGGCTCTTATGGCTACACCTTC.